This entry is about one T cell receptor beta chain. The antigen is not known. The CDR3 is made up of 16 amino acids. Trimming at V came to 1 base and at J to 4 bases, leaving 6 bases not matched to a gene. In germline, CDR1 is LNHNV, CDR2 YYDKDF (reference sequence). It was across several immunoSEQ plates that each subset's genomic DNA was evenly split. The data were produced by immunoSEQ multiplex PCR, yet TCRdb's version contains in-frame clones alone and is incomplete. The sample records 2 million to 3 million clones, 93% being singletons. The data originate from a study of shared clonotypes between healthy human individuals. Study-wide results and caveats: The low donor count limited represented genetic and exposure-history diversity.

This receptor was identified in a man in his late teens or twenties in good health. Some clones in this sample may be carry-over from other donors' samples. The chain has TRBV15 and TRBJ1-2; 10 bases fit TRBD1. The sample consisted of naive CD4+ T cells from PBMCs. Documented subset: CD45RA+ positively selected. The CDR3, as DNA: TGTGCCACCAGCAGAGGACTGACAGGGGGCGGCTATGGCTACACCTTC. The encoded protein is CATSRGLTGGGYGYTF.